The present entry profiles one TCR beta chain with its context. Its antigen is unknown. The sample originates from a study of vaccination and CD4 T cells after COVID-19. With the Oncomine TCR Beta short-read assay, DNA from cultured CD4+ T cells was sequenced. TCRdb passed the PCR reads through MiXCR, listing each CDR3 protein once. The repertoire holds under 15,000 distinct CDR3 sequences, with 76% as singletons. Treatment defined: roughly 11-day PBMC culture with coronavirus spike peptide pools or control peptides (ViraFEST assay). From the approximately eleven-day cultures, CD4+ T cells were isolated by negative selection. Notes on the study in general: Median SARS-CoV-2-reactive clonotype numbers rose nonsignificantly, roughly 21 to 38.

This receptor was obtained from a human donor who had recovered from COVID-19. The sample was CD4+ T cells from blood, cultured in vitro.

CDR3: CSASNREGYTF. CDR3 bases: TGCAGTGCTAGTAACAGGGAGGGCTACACCTTC. V is TRBV20-1 and J is TRBJ1-2, with D maybe TRBD1 (6 bases). In germline, CDR1 is DFQATT, CDR2 SNEGSKA (reference sequence). This CDR3 region has 11 residues. The V end was cut by 3 bases, the J end by 8 bases, with 10 bases between.